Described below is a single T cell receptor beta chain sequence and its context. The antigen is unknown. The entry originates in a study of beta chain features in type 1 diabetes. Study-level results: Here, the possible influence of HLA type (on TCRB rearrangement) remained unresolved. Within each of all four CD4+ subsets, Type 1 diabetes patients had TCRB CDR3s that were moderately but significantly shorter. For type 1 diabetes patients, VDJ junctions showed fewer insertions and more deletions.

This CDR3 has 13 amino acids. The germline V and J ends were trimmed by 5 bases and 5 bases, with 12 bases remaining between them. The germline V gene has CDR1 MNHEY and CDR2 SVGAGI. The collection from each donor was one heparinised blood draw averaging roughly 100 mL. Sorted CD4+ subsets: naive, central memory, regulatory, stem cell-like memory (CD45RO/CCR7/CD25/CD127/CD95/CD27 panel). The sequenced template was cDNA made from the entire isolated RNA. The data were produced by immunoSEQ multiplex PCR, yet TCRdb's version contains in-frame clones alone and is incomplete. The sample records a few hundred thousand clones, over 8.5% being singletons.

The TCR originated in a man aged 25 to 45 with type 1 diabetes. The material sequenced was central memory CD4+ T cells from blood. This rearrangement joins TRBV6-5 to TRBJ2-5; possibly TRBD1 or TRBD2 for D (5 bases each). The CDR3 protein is CASSEGSRETQYF. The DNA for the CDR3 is TGTGCCAGCAGTGAGGGGAGCCGGGAGACCCAGTACTTC.